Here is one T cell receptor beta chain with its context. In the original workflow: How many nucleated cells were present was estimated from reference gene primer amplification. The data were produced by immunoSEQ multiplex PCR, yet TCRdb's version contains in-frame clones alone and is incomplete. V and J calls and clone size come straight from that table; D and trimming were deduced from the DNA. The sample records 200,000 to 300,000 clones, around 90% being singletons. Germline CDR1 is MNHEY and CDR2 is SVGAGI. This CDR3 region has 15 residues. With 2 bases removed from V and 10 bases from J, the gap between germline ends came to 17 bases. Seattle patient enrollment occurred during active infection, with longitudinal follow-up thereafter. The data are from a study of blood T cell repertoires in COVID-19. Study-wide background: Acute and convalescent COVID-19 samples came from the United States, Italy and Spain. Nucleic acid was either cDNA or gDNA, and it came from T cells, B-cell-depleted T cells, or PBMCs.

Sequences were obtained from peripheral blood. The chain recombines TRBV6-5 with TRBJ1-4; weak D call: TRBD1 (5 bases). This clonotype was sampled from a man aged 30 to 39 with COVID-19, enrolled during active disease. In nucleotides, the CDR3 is TGTGCCAGCAGTTACGGTGGAGGGGCTGGAAGAAAACTGTTTTTT. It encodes CASSYGGGAGRKLFF.